A single sample is the source of the 4 T cell receptor beta chains below, sequenced in a study of human T cells and chemical hapten exposure. Time point: patch test 1, 2 weeks after DPC sensitization. Treatment in this sample: therapeutic diphenylcyclopropenone sensitization with weekly scalp DPC. TCRdb fed the RACE reads into MiXCR, producing one record per CDR3 protein. The profile shows tens of thousands of distinct CDR3 sequences, about 11% of them singletons. The sample here was whole blood, taken in connection with sensitization to the hapten diphenylcyclopropenone (DPC). These receptors were taken from a man aged 35 to 55 with alopecia areata. Some clones in this sample may be carry-over from other donors' samples.

The CDR3 protein is CASSYAPGYGYTF. Here the CDR3 DNA reads TGTGCCAGCAGTTACGCTCCAGGCTATGGCTACACCTTC. The chain couples TRBV6-5 to TRBJ1-2; D gene unclear. This CDR3 spans 13 amino acids. Trimming stripped 2 bases from V and 4 bases from J, with 8 bases between. CDR1 and CDR2 from the germline V gene are MNHEY and SVGAGI.

This clonotype was picked up a small number of times. The CDR3 here is CAGGVSSGANVLTF. The CDR3 nucleotides read TGTGCCGGGGGGGTATCCTCTGGGGCCAACGTCCTGACTTTC. The gene calls are TRBV10-3 and TRBJ2-6; 7 bases agree with TRBD2. The V gene's germline CDR1 is ENHRY and CDR2 SYGVKD. This CDR3 region has 14 residues. V shed 11 bases and J 0 bases; nucleotides not matched to a gene: 4.

The chain recombines TRBV20-1 with TRBJ2-1, with 13 bases that match TRBD2. The CDR3 has 19 amino acids. J gave up 1 base and V 2 bases, and 11 bases lay outside the gene matches. The germline V gene encodes CDR1 DFQATT and CDR2 SNEGSKA (reference sequence). CDR3 nucleotide sequence: TGCAGTGCTAGAAGCCCTGGACTAGCGGGAGTGAAGTCCTACAATGAGCAGTTCTTC. Its protein is CSARSPGLAGVKSYNEQFF.

The CDR3 reads CASSRSAFSGTDTQYF. CDR3 coding DNA: TGTGCCAGCAGTCGATCCGCGTTTAGCGGCACAGATACGCAGTATTTT. This chain uses TRBV6-5 with TRBJ2-3; tentatively, D is TRBD2 (5 bases). The CDR3 has 16 residues. Trimming shortened V by 5 bases and J by 1 base, and 16 bases separated the two germline ends. In germline, CDR1 is MNHEY, CDR2 SVGAGI.